This TCR beta chain is drawn from a study of blood T cell repertoires in COVID-19. CDR1 and CDR2 (germline): SGHNT, YYREEE (reference sequence). V lost 4 bases and J lost 4; bases outside the gene matches: 7. The CDR3 has 16 amino acids. TCRdb's table, derived via immunoSEQ multiplex PCR, lists solely in-frame clones and lacks some. The table records 110,000 to 150,000 clones, approximately 90% of them present only once. V gene TRBV5-4 combines with J gene TRBJ2-3, with 12 bases fitting TRBD2. Sequenced input: peripheral blood. The receptor was derived from an elderly woman with acute or convalescent COVID-19. CDR3 in amino acids: CASSPLAGGTSDTQYF. Written as DNA, the CDR3 is TGTGCCAGCAGCCCACTAGCGGGGGGAACTTCAGATACGCAGTATTTT. The variable domain in full, completed from reference TRBV5-4 and TRBJ2-3, reads ETGVTQSPTHLIKTRGQQVTLRCSSQSGHNTVSWYQQALGQGPQFIFQYYREEENGRGNFPPRFSGLQFPNYSSELNVNALELDDSALYLCASSPLAGGTSDTQYFGPGTRLTVL.